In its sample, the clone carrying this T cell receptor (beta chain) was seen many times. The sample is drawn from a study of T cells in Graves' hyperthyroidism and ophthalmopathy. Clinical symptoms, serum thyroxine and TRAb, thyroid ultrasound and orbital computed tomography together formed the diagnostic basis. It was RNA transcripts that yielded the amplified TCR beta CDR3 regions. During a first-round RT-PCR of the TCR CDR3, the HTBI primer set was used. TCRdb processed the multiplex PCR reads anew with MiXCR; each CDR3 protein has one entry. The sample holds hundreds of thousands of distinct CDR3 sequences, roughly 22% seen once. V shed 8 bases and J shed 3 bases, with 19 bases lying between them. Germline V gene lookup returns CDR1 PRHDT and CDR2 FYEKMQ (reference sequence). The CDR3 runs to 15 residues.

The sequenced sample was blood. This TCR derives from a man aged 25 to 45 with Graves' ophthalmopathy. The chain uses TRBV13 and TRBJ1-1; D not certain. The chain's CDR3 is CASLRRVGKDTEAFF. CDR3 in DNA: TGTGCCAGCCTAAGACGGGTGGGGAAGGACACTGAAGCTTTCTTT.